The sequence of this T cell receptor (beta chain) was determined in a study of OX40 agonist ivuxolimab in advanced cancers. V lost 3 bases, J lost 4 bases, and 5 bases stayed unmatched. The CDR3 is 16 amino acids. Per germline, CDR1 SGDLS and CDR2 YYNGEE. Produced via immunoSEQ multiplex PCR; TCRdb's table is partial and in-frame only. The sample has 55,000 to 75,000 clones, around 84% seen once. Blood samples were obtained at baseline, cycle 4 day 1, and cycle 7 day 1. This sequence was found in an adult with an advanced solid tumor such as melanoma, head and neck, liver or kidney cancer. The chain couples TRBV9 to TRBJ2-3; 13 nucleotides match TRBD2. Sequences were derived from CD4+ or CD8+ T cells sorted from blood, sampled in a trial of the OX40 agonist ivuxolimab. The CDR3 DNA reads TGTGCCAGCAGCGGGAGGACTAGCGGGAGTTCAGATACGCAGTATTTT. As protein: CASSGRTSGSSDTQYF.